This entry lists 17 T cell receptor beta chains sequenced from one sample in a study of T cell repertoires in cytomegalovirus infection. TCRdb itself ran the reads through MiXCR, one entry per CDR3 protein. The table includes about 310,000 distinct CDR3 sequences, about 8.8% detected once. Source material: PBMCs. These receptor sequences come from a human donor in good health (CMV status not recorded). Some clones in this sample may be carry-over from other donors' samples.

The J gene is TRBJ1-1, the V gene TRBV29-1; D call uncertain. With 4 bases removed from V and 0 bases from J, the gap between germline ends came to 9 bases. The CDR3 is 13 residues long. The germline gives CDR1 SQVTM, CDR2 ANQGSEA. The CDR3 region has the DNA TGCAGCGTTGTAGGGCCTGTGAACACTGAAGCTTTCTTT. Protein: CSVVGPVNTEAFF.

This clonotype was detected ten times or more. The chain links TRBV29-1 to TRBJ1-3; D remains ambiguous. The CDR3 consists of 11 residues. Germline values: CDR1 SQVTM, CDR2 ANQGSEA. V was clipped by 4 bases and J by 4 bases, with 5 bases between them. The CDR3 DNA is TGCAGCGTTGGGTCGGGAAACACCATATATTTT. Protein sequence: CSVGSGNTIYF.

At least ten counts were recorded for this clonotype. The chain links TRBV28 to TRBJ2-7, with D perhaps matching TRBD1 (6 bases). Germline CDR1 and CDR2: MDHEN and SYDVKM. The CDR3 covers 14 residues. V dropped 6 bases and J dropped 3 bases, with 15 bases sitting between them. The CDR3 is CASRLAGQFYEQYF. Here the CDR3 DNA reads TGTGCCAGCAGGCTCGCCGGACAGTTCTACGAGCAGTACTTC. The entire variable domain, with the rest obtained from reference TRBV28 and TRBJ2-7, is as follows: DVKVTQSSRYLVKRTGEKVFLECVQDMDHENMFWYRQDPGLGLRLIYFSYDVKMKEKGDIPEGYSVSREKKERFSLILESASTNQTSMYLCASRLAGQFYEQYFGPGTRLTVT.

This clonotype was recorded at least ten times. V is TRBV5-5 and J is TRBJ2-1, with D possibly matching TRBD1 (5 bases). CDR3 length equals 15 residues. CDR1 and CDR2 (germline): SGHKS, YYEKEE (reference sequence). V lost 0 bases to trimming and J lost 6 bases, with 13 bases between them. CDR3 protein: CASSLGQLIVNEQFF. The CDR3 DNA follows: TGTGCCAGCAGCTTGGGACAGCTTATCGTCAATGAGCAGTTCTTC.

The V and J genes are TRBV14 and TRBJ2-5; 7 bases agree with TRBD2. In germline, CDR1 is SGHDN, CDR2 FVKESK. This CDR3 is built from 15 residues. The junction had 5 bases not matched to a gene; V was cut back by 2 bases and J by 2 bases. CDR3 DNA: TGTGCCAGCAGCCAAATGGGACTAACACAAGAGACCCAGTACTTC. It is translated as CASSQMGLTQETQYF.

This clonotype appeared a few times. This sequence joins TRBV20-1 and TRBJ2-3; 9 bases align to TRBD2. Germline-derived CDR1 and CDR2 are DFQATT and SNEGSKA (reference sequence). CDR3 length equals 16 residues. The ends lost 1 base at V and 2 bases at J; junction bases unmatched: 7. The CDR3 loop reads CSARGSSGDLTDTQYF. CDR3 nucleotides: TGCAGTGCTAGAGGCTCTAGCGGGGACCTCACAGATACGCAGTATTTT.

This clonotype was observed at least ten times. The chain joins TRBV6-6 to TRBJ2-1, with D possibly matching TRBD1 (8 bases). The CDR3 is 21 residues long. Trimming stripped 3 bases from V and 0 bases from J, with 27 bases between. Germline V lookup: CDR1 MNHNY, CDR2 SVGAGI (reference sequence). The CDR3 nucleotides are TGTGCCAGCAGTTATACCCGGACAGGGAGGGCCCAGGGCATCTCCTACAATGAGCAGTTCTTC. Residues: CASSYTRTGRAQGISYNEQFF.

The chain has TRBV12-3 or TRBV12-4 and TRBJ2-2, with no clear D. V dropped 6 bases and J dropped 6 bases, with 14 bases sitting between them. The CDR3 has 14 residues. CDR3 nucleotide sequence: TGTGCCAGCAGCAAAACCCCGGTCTCCGGGGAGCTGTTTTTT. This encodes CASSKTPVSGELFF.

This clonotype was observed at least ten times. The CDR3 DNA sequence: TGTGCCAGCAGCTCGACGGACTACAATGAGCAGTTCTTC. Translation gives CASSSTDYNEQFF. The rearrangement joins TRBV7-9 to TRBJ2-1; no definite D call. Germline lookup yields CDR1 SEHNR and CDR2 FQNEAQ (reference sequence). The CDR3 covers 13 residues. V gave up 4 bases and J gave up 3 bases, with 7 bases separating them. The entire variable domain, with the rest obtained from reference TRBV7-9 and TRBJ2-1, is as follows: DTGVSQNPRHKITKRGQNVTFRCDPISEHNRLYWYRQTLGQGPEFLTYFQNEAQLEKSRLLSDRFSAERPKGSFSTLEIQRTEQGDSAMYLCASSSTDYNEQFFGPGTRLTVL.

This clonotype has a count of ten or more. The chain joins TRBV6-5 to TRBJ2-3; 13 bases are shared with TRBD2. CDR3 length: 17 amino acids. V trimming: 2 bases; J trimming: 3 bases; junction bases outside the gene matches: 5. Germline V lookup: CDR1 MNHEY, CDR2 SVGAGI. The CDR3 DNA reads TGTGCCAGCAGTTACGGACTAGCGGGGGTGAAAACAGATACGCAGTATTTT. This codes for CASSYGLAGVKTDTQYF.

Regarding this clonotype: This may arise from a read error, as a much more abundant clone is one base away. This sequence joins TRBV6-4 and TRBJ2-3, with D tentatively TRBD2 (5 bases). Germline V gives CDR1 MRHNA, CDR2 SNTAGT. The CDR3 totals 14 residues. V lost 2 bases to trimming and J lost 7 bases, with 13 bases between them. The CDR3 DNA reads TGTGCCAGCAGTGACAGGGCGGAGGCAAATACGCAGTATTTT. Encoded protein: CASSDRAEANTQYF.

This clonotype was observed a few times. The rearrangement joins TRBV5-1 to TRBJ2-1; D possibly corresponds to TRBD2 (7 bases). The length of the CDR3 is 15 residues. Germline V gives CDR1 SGHRS, CDR2 YFSETQ. Trimming removed 8 bases from V and 5 bases from J, with 20 bases in between. CDR3 amino acids: CASTAGAWRDNEQFF. DNA for the CDR3: TGCGCCAGTACCGCGGGGGCGTGGAGGGACAATGAGCAGTTCTTC. Full variable domain (outside the CDR3, taken from reference TRBV5-1 and TRBJ2-1): KAGVTQTPRYLIKTRGQQVTLSCSPISGHRSVSWYQQTPGQGLQFLFEYFSETQRNKGNFPGRFSGRQFSNSRSEMNVSTLELGDSALYLCASTAGAWRDNEQFFGPGTRLTVL.

At least ten counts were recorded for this clonotype. The V call is TRBV6-1, the J call TRBJ2-7, with 9 bases fitting TRBD1. This CDR3 has 14 amino acids. V lost 5 bases and J lost 2; bases outside the gene matches: 4. Germline V gives CDR1 MNHNS, CDR2 SASEGT. The CDR3: CASSLGQGPYEQYV. Here the CDR3 DNA reads TGTGCCAGCAGTTTAGGACAGGGGCCCTACGAGCAGTACGTC.

The chain uses TRBV20-1 and TRBJ1-6, with 12 nucleotides matching TRBD1. From germline, CDR1 is DFQATT and CDR2 SNEGSKA (reference sequence). After removal of 2 bases from V and 7 bases from J, the junction contained 6 bases not matched to a gene. The CDR3 spans 16 residues. Written as DNA, the CDR3 is TGCAGTGCTAGACTGGGACAGGGGGCTTACAATTCACCCCTCCACTTT. This encodes CSARLGQGAYNSPLHF.

The V call is TRBV24-1, the J call TRBJ2-1, with D possibly matching TRBD1 (6 bases). The CDR3 runs 14 residues. V lost 8 bases to trimming and J lost 6 bases, with 16 bases between them. Germline loops: CDR1 KGHDR, CDR2 SFDVKD. The CDR3 protein is CATKEAGESNEQFF. The CDR3 bases are TGTGCCACCAAGGAGGCAGGGGAATCCAATGAGCAGTTCTTC.

At least ten counts were recorded for this clonotype. The V and J genes are TRBV12-3 or TRBV12-4 and TRBJ2-1; D is perhaps TRBD2 (5 bases). V gave up 1 base and J gave up 10 bases, with 11 bases separating them. This CDR3 is 13 amino acids long. DNA of the CDR3: TGTGCCAGCAGTTTAGGCCGGATAGCGGAGCAGTTCTTC. It encodes CASSLGRIAEQFF.

This clonotype was observed a handful of times. CDR3 loop: CASSFSGGFGNTIYF. In nucleotides, the CDR3 is TGTGCCAGCAGTTTTTCAGGAGGGTTCGGAAACACCATATATTTT. V gene TRBV28 combines with J gene TRBJ1-3; no reliable D call. This CDR3 region has 15 residues. Trimming took 3 bases from V and 4 from J, leaving 13 bases between them. Per the germline V gene, CDR1 is MDHEN and CDR2 is SYDVKM.